Shown below are 15 T cell receptor beta chains from a single sample sequenced in a study of blood T cell repertoires in COVID-19. The protocol was immunoSEQ multiplex PCR, while the TCRdb copy is restricted to in-frame clones and leaves out a portion. Of approximately 290,000 clones listed, about 86% are singletons. The sequencing input was peripheral blood. The receptors come from an older person with COVID-19, enrolled during active disease.

The rearrangement joins TRBV3-1 (or the pseudogene TRBV3-2) to TRBJ2-3; 8 bases align to TRBD2. With 6 bases clipped from V and 7 bases from J, the junction kept 9 bases outside the gene matches. The CDR3 covers 14 residues. The germline V gene has CDR1 LGHDT and CDR2 YNNKEL (reference sequence). CDR3 coding DNA: TGTGCCAGCAGTCGGAGCGGGAGCGAGAATACGCAGTATTTT. This encodes CASSRSGSENTQYF.

The V and J genes are TRBV19 and TRBJ1-4, with TRBD1 identical over 11 bases. Germline V CDR1 and CDR2: LNHDA, SQIVND (reference sequence). With 5 bases clipped from V and 4 bases from J, the junction kept 3 bases outside the gene matches. This CDR3 is 15 amino acids long. The CDR3 is CASSRDRGYNEKLFF. The CDR3 bases are TGTGCCAGTAGTCGGGACAGGGGGTATAATGAAAAACTGTTTTTT.

The chain uses TRBV9 and TRBJ1-1, with 10 bases identical to TRBD1. Unmatched junction bases numbered 4, after V lost 3 bases and J lost 5 bases. The CDR3 spans 14 residues. The germline gives CDR1 SGDLS, CDR2 YYNGEE. CDR3 DNA: TGTGCCAGCAGCGAACGGGACAGGGGAACTGAAGCTTTCTTT. This gives the protein CASSERDRGTEAFF.

The V and J genes are TRBV18 and TRBJ2-2; 12 nucleotides match TRBD1. The CDR3 has 19 residues. The V segment lost 3 bases and the J segment 3 bases; nucleotides outside the gene matches: 11. Germline CDR1 is KGHSH and CDR2 is LQKENI. CDR3 bases: TGTGCCAGCTCACCCGCGGCCGGGACAGGGGGCGCCCACACCGGGGAGCTGTTTTTT. Its translation: CASSPAAGTGGAHTGELFF.

The gene calls are TRBV18 and TRBJ1-4; TRBD1 agrees at 8 bases. Germline loops: CDR1 KGHSH, CDR2 LQKENI. V lost 6 bases and J lost 8; bases outside the gene matches: 5. This CDR3 has 13 residues. DNA of the CDR3: TGTGCCAGCTCCCAGGGGGCGGGCGAAAAACTGTTTTTT. Its protein is CASSQGAGEKLFF. The full variable domain, completed using reference TRBV18 and TRBJ1-4, is NAGVMQNPRHLVRRRGQEARLRCSPMKGHSHVYWYRQLPEEGLKFMVYLQKENIIDESGMPKERFSAEFPKEGPSILRIQQVVRGDSAAYFCASSQGAGEKLFFGSGTQLSVL.

The rearrangement joins TRBV6-1 to TRBJ1-2; a possible D gene is TRBD1 (6 bases). Trimming removed 2 bases from V and 7 bases from J, with 14 bases in between. CDR1 and CDR2 from the germline V gene are MNHNS and SASEGT. This CDR3 has 14 amino acids. This CDR3 is CASSETTGYGGYTF. The CDR3 DNA reads TGTGCCAGCAGTGAAACCACAGGGTACGGTGGCTACACCTTC.

A word on this clone: Other DNA sequences in this specimen translate into the identical CDR3. The chain's CDR3 is CASRPGGNQPQHF. CDR3 bases: TGTGCCAGCAGACCAGGGGGGAATCAGCCCCAGCATTTT. This chain connects TRBV2 to TRBJ1-5; 7 nucleotides line up with TRBD1. With V trimmed by 6 bases and J by 4 bases, 3 bases remained unmatched. The CDR3 is 13 residues long. Germline V CDR1 and CDR2: SNHLY, FYNNEI.

The genes are TRBV3-1 (or the pseudogene TRBV3-2) and TRBJ1-5; D is unresolved. CDR1 and CDR2 from the germline V gene are LGHDT and YNNKEL (reference sequence). The CDR3 length is 14 residues. Trimming took off 1 base at V and 2 bases at J, with 6 bases between the two ends. The CDR3 reads CASSQGEGNQPQHF. CDR3 coding DNA: TGTGCCAGCAGCCAAGGGGAGGGCAATCAGCCCCAGCATTTT.

The gene calls are TRBV10-3 and TRBJ2-3; TRBD2 matches 9 bases. Germline loops: CDR1 ENHRY, CDR2 SYGVKD. The ends lost 6 bases at V and 1 base at J; junction bases unmatched: 8. The CDR3 is 16 amino acids. CDR3 sequence: CAIRGSAGGRTDTQYF. In DNA, the CDR3 is TGTGCCATCAGGGGCTCGGCGGGAGGGCGCACAGATACGCAGTATTTT.

The chain links TRBV28 to TRBJ1-4, with D possibly matching TRBD1 (6 bases). V lost 5 bases to trimming and J lost 2 bases, with 18 bases between them. The CDR3 loop spans 17 amino acids. Germline CDR1 is MDHEN and CDR2 is SYDVKM. CDR3 in DNA: TGTGCCAGCAGTCCATCCTTAGGGGGGGCCACTAATGAAAAACTGTTTTTT. Protein: CASSPSLGGATNEKLFF.

The J gene is TRBJ1-1, the V gene TRBV5-1; perhaps TRBD1 as D (6 bases). Trimming took off 4 bases at V and 1 base at J, with 11 bases between the two ends. The CDR3 sequence is 14 residues long. Germline lookup yields CDR1 SGHRS and CDR2 YFSETQ. Written as DNA, the CDR3 is TGCGCCAGCAGCCCTAGGACAGCGAACACTGAAGCTTTCTTT. Protein: CASSPRTANTEAFF.

The chain couples TRBV5-6 to TRBJ1-1; D gene unclear. From germline, CDR1 is SGHDT and CDR2 YYEEEE. The CDR3 consists of 17 residues. V was shortened by 0 bases and J by 1 base, with 16 bases between the two germline ends. The CDR3 reads CASSLVGGGQQNTEAFF. The CDR3, as DNA: TGTGCCAGCAGCTTGGTGGGCGGCGGGCAACAGAACACTGAAGCTTTCTTT.

The chain has TRBV6-5 and TRBJ1-5, with a tentative D call TRBD1 (5 bases). The CDR3 sequence is 14 residues long. V was cut by 6 bases and J by 0 bases, with 9 bases left in between. In germline, CDR1 is MNHEY, CDR2 SVGAGI. The DNA for the CDR3 is TGTGCCAGCAGACCCGACAGTAGCAATCAGCCCCAGCATTTT. This codes for CASRPDSSNQPQHF.

V and J are TRBV24-1 and TRBJ2-1, with 7 bases identical to TRBD2. The germline V gene has CDR1 KGHDR and CDR2 SFDVKD. After removal of 6 bases from V and 6 bases from J, the junction contained 7 bases not matched to a gene. The CDR3 has 14 residues. CDR3 residues: CATSFPGLPNEQFF. CDR3 DNA: TGTGCCACCAGTTTCCCGGGACTACCCAATGAGCAGTTCTTC.

The chain recombines TRBV4-1 with TRBJ2-3, with D perhaps matching TRBD2 (6 bases). V was trimmed by 1 base and J by 4 bases, leaving 12 bases between them. This CDR3 comprises 15 residues. Germline assignment: CDR1 MGHRA and CDR2 YSYEKL. Here the CDR3 reads CASSQGAGPPDTQYF. The DNA of the CDR3 is TGCGCCAGCAGCCAAGGGGCGGGGCCACCAGATACGCAGTATTTT.